This TCR beta chain originates from a study of monozygotic twins with inflammatory bowel disease. The V gene's germline CDR1 is ENHRY and CDR2 SYGVKD. The CDR3 has 15 residues. TCRdb re-called the 5' RACE reads and catalogs CDR3 proteins one per entry, DNA excluded. The sample table includes about 110,000 distinct CDR3 sequences. The chain recombines TRBV10-3 with TRBJ2-5; without DNA, the TCRdb call of TRBD1 cannot be checked. The TCR was taken from a human donor with ulcerative colitis or Crohn's disease, or a healthy co-twin of an affected twin (not recorded which). Material for sequencing was blood. The CDR3 loop is CAISENDRAQETQYF.